This TCR beta chain was identified during a study of blood T cell repertoires in COVID-19. Study summary: The United States, Italy and Spain provided the acute and convalescent COVID-19 samples. T cells, B-cell-depleted T cells, or PBMCs provided the cDNA or gDNA that served as material.

Sequenced by immunoSEQ multiplex PCR; TCRdb stores in-frame clones only, minus some. The table has 15,000 to 25,000 clones, 88% seen once; the top ten hold 8.5% to 14%. Per germline, CDR1 MNHEY and CDR2 SVGAGI. The CDR3 runs to 15 residues. V shed 5 bases and J 8 bases; nucleotides not matched to a gene: 9. J is TRBJ2-3 and V is TRBV6-5, with 11 bases fitting TRBD2. This clonotype was obtained from a human donor in a cohort sampled during active COVID-19. The sequencing input was peripheral blood. CDR3 region: CASSSSGGALVTQYF. CDR3 in DNA: TGTGCCAGCAGTAGTAGCGGGGGGGCACTGGTTACGCAGTATTTT.